What follows are 25 T cell receptor beta chains derived from one specimen sequenced in a study of beta chain features in type 1 diabetes listed by TCRdb under 2018. The library came from the immunoSEQ multiplex PCR assay. All of the isolated RNA was reverse transcribed with the High Capacity cDNA Reverse Transcription Kit, so expressed TCRB transcripts were sequenced. Held by TCRdb, this immuneACCESS table contains in-frame sequences only and omits some clones. Under half of the omission traces to an unresolved V gene where checked; the cause of the rest is unknown. The sample yields a few hundred thousand clones; about 10% were counted once. The top ten clones comprise about 0.015% of the sample. The sequenced sample was naive CD4+ T cells from blood. Explained via the paper, the cell subset or site label denotes: true naive CD4+ T cells. The receptor set was obtained from a woman in her twenties or thirties in good health.

The rearrangement joins TRBV18 to TRBJ2-5, with D perhaps matching TRBD2 (6 bases). Trimming stripped 7 bases from V and 1 base from J, with 13 bases between. CDR1 is KGHSH, CDR2 LQKENI, per germline. The CDR3 length is 14 residues. CDR3 coding DNA: TGTGCCAGCTTTTCGGGACTCCTCCAAGAGACCCAGTACTTC. Translated: CASFSGLLQETQYF.

In regard to this clone: The limits of the CDR3 on the DNA are not certain, so only TCRdb's listed CDR3 is given. This chain uses TRBV2 with TRBJ2-5; TRBD2 is the table's D call, not checked against the DNA. The CDR3 spans 14 residues, counting both ends. CDR1 and CDR2 (germline): SNHLY, FYNNEI. The CDR3 sequence: CASREFLRQETQYF.

The chain is built from TRBV27 and TRBJ2-7, with 7 bases matching TRBD2. The CDR3 spans 16 residues. V shed 5 bases, J shed 6 bases, and the junction held 16 bases outside the gene matches. The germline CDR1 and CDR2 sequences are MNHEY and SMNVEV (reference sequence). CDR3: CASSDAAGVHKVEQYF. CDR3 DNA: TGTGCCAGCAGTGATGCGGCGGGGGTGCACAAGGTCGAGCAGTACTTC.

The rearrangement uses TRBV5-1 and TRBJ2-2, with 10 bases aligning to TRBD2. The V gene's germline CDR1 is SGHRS and CDR2 YFSETQ. The CDR3 totals 18 residues. V trimming: 4 bases; J trimming: 4 bases; junction bases outside the gene matches: 13. The CDR3 protein is CASSHRQGLAELTGELFF. In DNA form, the CDR3 reads TGCGCCAGCAGCCACCGCCAAGGACTAGCGGAACTCACCGGGGAGCTGTTTTTT.

This clone was counted a few times. This chain links TRBV6-5 with TRBJ2-5; D possibly corresponds to TRBD2 (7 bases). Germline V gene sequence: CDR1 MNHEY, CDR2 SVGAGI. The V and J ends lost 0 bases and 6 bases respectively, with 8 bases between them. The CDR3 has 13 residues. Written as DNA, the CDR3 is TGTGCCAGCAGTTACTCGGGGGGGCAGACCCAGTACTTC. Encoded protein: CASSYSGGQTQYF.

In its sample, this clone was seen a few times. The rearrangement joins TRBV18 to TRBJ2-7, with TRBD1 identical over 7 bases. The CDR3 spans 14 residues. Looked up from germline, CDR1 is KGHSH and CDR2 is LQKENI. V shed 4 bases, J shed 4 bases, and the junction held 7 bases outside the gene matches. The CDR3: CASSLPGTEYEQYF. The CDR3 bases are TGTGCCAGCTCACTACCCGGGACAGAGTACGAGCAGTACTTC.

The chain employs TRBV29-1 and TRBJ2-1; the match to TRBD2 covers 15 bases. J was trimmed by 6 bases and V by 0 bases; bases with no gene match: 12. This CDR3 contains 19 residues. Germline V gives CDR1 SQVTM, CDR2 ANQGSEA. The CDR3 loop reads CSVEDTGLAGGVFGNEQFF. The CDR3 DNA reads as TGCAGCGTTGAAGATACCGGACTAGCGGGAGGGGTTTTCGGCAATGAGCAGTTCTTC.

In its sample, this clone was seen a few times. The chain couples TRBV5-4 to TRBJ1-4; D is undetermined. Germline CDR1 reads SGHNT; CDR2 reads YYREEE (reference sequence). V was cut by 4 bases and J by 6 bases, with 16 bases left in between. CDR3 length: 15 amino acids. CDR3 DNA sequence: TGTGCCAGCAGCGTCGACCCGAACGGGTATGAAAAACTGTTTTTT. It translates to CASSVDPNGYEKLFF.

This chain joins TRBV6-5 and TRBJ1-2; possibly TRBD1 for D (6 bases). CDR3 length equals 13 residues. Trimming took 2 bases from V and 2 from J, leaving 6 bases between them. Germline V CDR1 and CDR2: MNHEY, SVGAGI. CDR3 amino acids: CASSYQGNYGYTF. The CDR3 nucleotides are TGTGCCAGCAGTTACCAGGGGAACTATGGCTACACCTTC.

This chain uses TRBV28 with TRBJ1-1; D remains ambiguous. The CDR3 loop spans 11 amino acids. CDR1 and CDR2 (germline): MDHEN, SYDVKM. Trimming pared 5 bases from V and 4 bases from J, leaving 5 bases between. The CDR3 reads CASSAITEAFF. CDR3 bases: TGTGCCAGCAGTGCGATCACTGAAGCTTTCTTT. The full variable domain, in which reference TRBV28 and TRBJ1-1 provide the parts outside the CDR3, is DVKVTQSSRYLVKRTGEKVFLECVQDMDHENMFWYRQDPGLGLRLIYFSYDVKMKEKGDIPEGYSVSREKKERFSLILESASTNQTSMYLCASSAITEAFFGQGTRLTVV.

In its sample, this clone was seen a few times. This chain joins TRBV5-6 and TRBJ1-5; the D is unclear. Trimming took off 0 bases at V and 1 base at J, with 2 bases between the two ends. Germline lookup yields CDR1 SGHDT and CDR2 YYEEEE. The CDR3 totals 13 residues. CDR3 DNA: TGTGCCAGCAGCTTGGCGAGCAATCAGCCCCAGCATTTT. Translated: CASSLASNQPQHF.

This clone was recorded a few times. The genes are TRBV15 and TRBJ2-1, with 7 positions matching TRBD2. Germline V lookup: CDR1 LNHNV, CDR2 YYDKDF (reference sequence). The CDR3 length is 15 residues. V shed 6 bases and J 0 bases; nucleotides not matched to a gene: 5. Here the CDR3 reads CATRLARSSYNEQFF. CDR3 coding DNA: TGTGCCACCAGACTAGCGAGGAGCTCCTACAATGAGCAGTTCTTC.

There are a few counts of this clone. The chain is built from TRBV2 and TRBJ2-2; 9 bases map to TRBD1. There are 16 residues in the CDR3. The V segment lost 2 bases and the J segment 1 base; nucleotides outside the gene matches: 2. Per the germline V gene, CDR1 is SNHLY and CDR2 is FYNNEI. The CDR3 nucleotides are TGTGCCAGCAGTGAATCGGGACAGGGGAACACCGGGGAGCTGTTTTTT. Its protein is CASSESGQGNTGELFF.

This clone was seen a handful of times. The chain has TRBV7-3 and TRBJ2-3; TRBD2 agrees at 8 bases. Germline CDR1 is SGHTA and CDR2 is FQGTGA. V was clipped by 3 bases and J by 4 bases; unmatched bases: 9. This CDR3 is built from 16 residues. The CDR3 DNA sequence: TGTGCCAGCAGCTTGACTCGACGGGGGGGCCCAGATACGCAGTATTTT. Translated: CASSLTRRGGPDTQYF.

The chain employs TRBV7-2 and TRBJ2-5; D possibly corresponds to TRBD1 (6 bases). Trimming shortened V by 3 bases and J by 1 base, and 12 bases separated the two germline ends. This CDR3 comprises 15 residues. The germline CDR1 and CDR2 sequences are SGHTA and FQGNSA. CDR3 nucleotides: TGTGCCAGCAGCTTTGGGTCAGGGGTCCAAGAGACCCAGTACTTC. Translated, it gives CASSFGSGVQETQYF.

This clone was recorded a few times. The chain joins TRBV7-2 to TRBJ2-7, with D possibly TRBD1 on 5 matching bases. Germline CDR1 is SGHTA and CDR2 is FQGNSA. The length of the CDR3 is 14 residues. The ends were cut back, 1 base at V and 4 bases at J, with 11 bases in the middle. CDR3 residues: CASSLGMGPYEQYF. DNA of the CDR3: TGTGCCAGCAGCTTAGGTATGGGGCCTTACGAGCAGTACTTC.

This clone was detected only a few times. The rearrangement links TRBV7-8 to TRBJ2-7, with a tentative D call TRBD1 (5 bases). CDR1 is SGHVS and CDR2 is FQNEAQ in the germline V gene. CDR3 length: 15 residues. Trimming removed 2 bases at V and 0 bases at J, with 11 bases between. This CDR3 is CASSLLRQLSYEQYF. For the CDR3, the DNA is TGTGCCAGCAGCTTATTACGACAGCTCTCCTACGAGCAGTACTTC.

The V gene is TRBV19, the J gene TRBJ2-1; 7 bases line up with TRBD2. Trimming at V came to 6 bases and at J to 1 base, leaving 9 bases not matched to a gene. CDR1 and CDR2 (germline): LNHDA, SQIVND (reference sequence). The CDR3 runs 16 residues. Here the CDR3 DNA reads TGTGCCAGTAGGGAAGCGCTAGCGGTATCCTACAATGAGCAGTTCTTC. Translating gives CASREALAVSYNEQFF.

The chain is built from TRBV5-6 and TRBJ2-7; 8 bases fit TRBD1. Germline CDR1 and CDR2: SGHDT and YYEEEE. The V gene end was trimmed by 3 bases and the J gene end by 8 bases; junction bases not matched to a gene: 13. This CDR3 comprises 15 residues. This chain's CDR3 is CASSSRGTGLLKQYF. The CDR3 DNA is TGTGCCAGCAGCTCCCGGGGGACAGGTTTGTTGAAGCAGTACTTC. The whole variable domain, remainder taken from reference TRBV5-6 and TRBJ2-7, is DAGVTQSPTHLIKTRGQQVTLRCSPKSGHDTVSWYQQALGQGPQFIFQYYEEEERQRGNFPDRFSGHQFPNYSSELNVNALLLGDSALYLCASSSRGTGLLKQYFGPGTRLTVT.

This chain uses TRBV11-2 with TRBJ2-3, with D hard to call. The CDR3 runs 13 residues. V was shortened by 2 bases and J by 4 bases, with 7 bases between the two germline ends. CDR1 SGHAT and CDR2 FQNNGV come from the germline V gene. CDR3 sequence: CASSLLRADTQYF. In nucleotides, the CDR3 is TGTGCCAGCAGCTTACTCCGGGCAGATACGCAGTATTTT.

This clone was seen only a few times. This chain links TRBV6-1 with TRBJ2-3; 8 bases agree with TRBD1. With 0 bases clipped from V and 4 bases from J, the junction kept 9 bases outside the gene matches. Germline V gives CDR1 MNHNS, CDR2 SASEGT. This CDR3 has 17 residues. The CDR3 region has the DNA TGTGCCAGCAGTGAAGCCTGGGCAGGGGGCTCTCCAGATACGCAGTATTTT. It yields the protein CASSEAWAGGSPDTQYF.

The chain is built from TRBV6-5 and TRBJ2-7, with TRBD1 identical over 9 bases. This CDR3 is 15 amino acids long. V gave up 2 bases and J gave up 4 bases; unmatched junction bases: 6. CDR1 and CDR2 from the germline V gene are MNHEY and SVGAGI. The CDR3 DNA reads as TGTGCCAGCAGTTACGGTGACAGGGGGGAATACGAGCAGTACTTC. Translated, it gives CASSYGDRGEYEQYF.

In this sample, this clone turned up a few times. V is TRBV2 and J is TRBJ1-1; D remains ambiguous. Germline values: CDR1 SNHLY, CDR2 FYNNEI. CDR3 length: 14 residues. V was clipped by 4 bases and J by 8 bases, with 17 bases between them. The CDR3: CASSVGSPVREAFF. The CDR3 DNA sequence: TGTGCCAGCAGTGTAGGGAGCCCGGTTAGGGAAGCTTTCTTT. Drawing the rest from reference TRBV2 and TRBJ1-1, the complete variable domain is EPEVTQTPSHQVTQMGQEVILRCVPISNHLYFYWYRQILGQKVEFLVSFYNNEISEKSEIFDDQFSVERPDGSNFTLKIRSTKLEDSAMYFCASSVGSPVREAFFGQGTRLTVV.

The chain employs TRBV30 and TRBJ2-1; 7 positions match TRBD2. CDR1 is GTSNPN, CDR2 SVGIG, per germline (reference sequence). This CDR3 contains 11 residues. The junction had 6 bases not matched to a gene; V was cut back by 1 base and J by 15 bases. CDR3 protein: CAWSGEGIAFF. In nucleotides, the CDR3 is TGTGCCTGGAGTGGGGAGGGTATTGCGTTCTTC.

This clone appeared a few times. CDR3 region: CASSKKTCTQRLYNEQFF. Here the CDR3 DNA reads TGTGCCAGCAGCAAAAAGACTTGTACCCAGCGGTTATACAATGAGCAGTTCTTC. V is TRBV21-1 and J is TRBJ2-1; the D call of TRBD2 is as the table states it, not checked on the DNA. TRBV21-1 is a recognized pseudogene. This CDR3 is 18 amino acids long.